This TCR beta chain is from a study of shared clonotypes between healthy human individuals. Background on the study: Those who served as donors were two women and a few men between the ages of 18 and 49.

The sample holds a few counts of this clone. Selected positively for CCR7 and CD45RO-negative, naive CD8 cells excluded terminally differentiated effector memory CD45RA+ cells. All donors were healthy HIV-negative adults lacking recent acute infections or vaccinations. Profiling relied on immunoSEQ multiplex PCR, and the TCRdb table lists in-frame clones only, not all of them. The sample lists around 1.9 million clones; about 92% were seen once. This sequence was found in a man aged 18 to 29 in good health. Some clones in this sample may be carry-over from other donors' samples. Sequenced input: naive CD8+ T cells from PBMCs.

The CDR3 nucleotides read TGTGCCAGCAGCCCTGGGGACGGCTACACCTTC. This encodes CASSPGDGYTF. V usage is TRBV5-6 and J usage is TRBJ1-2, with TRBD1 as a possible D gene (5 bases). The CDR3 runs 11 residues. Germline V lookup: CDR1 SGHDT, CDR2 YYEEEE. The V and J ends lost 4 bases and 8 bases respectively, with 9 bases between them. The full variable domain, in which reference TRBV5-6 and TRBJ1-2 provide the parts outside the CDR3, is DAGVTQSPTHLIKTRGQQVTLRCSPKSGHDTVSWYQQALGQGPQFIFQYYEEEERQRGNFPDRFSGHQFPNYSSELNVNALLLGDSALYLCASSPGDGYTFGSGTRLTVV.